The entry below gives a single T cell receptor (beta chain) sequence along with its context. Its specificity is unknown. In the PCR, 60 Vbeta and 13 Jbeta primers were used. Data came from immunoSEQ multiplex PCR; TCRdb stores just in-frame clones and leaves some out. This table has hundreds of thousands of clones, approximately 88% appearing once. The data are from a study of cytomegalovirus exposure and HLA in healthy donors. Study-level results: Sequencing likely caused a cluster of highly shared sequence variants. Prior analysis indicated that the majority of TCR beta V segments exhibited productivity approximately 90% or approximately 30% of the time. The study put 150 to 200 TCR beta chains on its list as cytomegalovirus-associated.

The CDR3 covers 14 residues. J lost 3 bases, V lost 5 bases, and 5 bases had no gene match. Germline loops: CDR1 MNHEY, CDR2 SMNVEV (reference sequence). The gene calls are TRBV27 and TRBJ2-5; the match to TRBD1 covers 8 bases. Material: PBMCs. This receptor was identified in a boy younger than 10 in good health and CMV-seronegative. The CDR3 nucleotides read TGTGCCAGCAGTCCGATGACAGGGGAAGAGACCCAGTACTTC. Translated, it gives CASSPMTGEETQYF.